Described below is a single T cell receptor beta chain sequence and its context. TCRdb keeps only in-frame clones here, not all; method: immunoSEQ multiplex PCR. The sample shows over 200,000 clones, around 75% of them seen only once. This record comes from a study of blood T cell repertoires in COVID-19. Study details: There were acute and convalescent COVID-19 samples, and they came from the United States, Italy and Spain.

With 3 bases clipped from V and 14 bases from J, the junction kept 6 bases outside the gene matches. The CDR3 length is 12 residues. Germline assignment: CDR1 MNHEY and CDR2 SMNVEV (reference sequence). The J gene is TRBJ2-3, the V gene TRBV27, with 9 bases that match TRBD1. This clonotype was obtained from a human donor in a cohort sampled during active COVID-19. What was sequenced was peripheral blood. DNA for the CDR3: TGTGCCAGCAGTTTTGAGGGACAGGGACGGTATTTT. It specifies CASSFEGQGRYF.